Listed here is a single TCR beta chain. The source of the sample is a study of identical twins. TCRdb processed the 5' RACE reads anew with MiXCR; each CDR3 protein has one entry. The sample has 700,000 or so distinct CDR3 sequences; around 8.3% are singletons. This CDR3 contains 16 residues. Germline assignment: CDR1 LGHNA and CDR2 YSLEER. V shed 1 base and J 6 bases; nucleotides not matched to a gene: 7. These data also formed part of another study, on yellow fever vaccine responses in identical twins.

The sequenced material came from PBMCs. This clonotype was obtained from a woman aged 18-35 years in good health. The rearrangement links TRBV4-3 to TRBJ2-1, with 9 bases lining up with TRBD2. The CDR3 DNA reads as TGCGCCAGCAGCCAAGCAGCGGGAGGCTGGGGCAATGAGCAGTTCTTC. Translation: CASSQAAGGWGNEQFF.